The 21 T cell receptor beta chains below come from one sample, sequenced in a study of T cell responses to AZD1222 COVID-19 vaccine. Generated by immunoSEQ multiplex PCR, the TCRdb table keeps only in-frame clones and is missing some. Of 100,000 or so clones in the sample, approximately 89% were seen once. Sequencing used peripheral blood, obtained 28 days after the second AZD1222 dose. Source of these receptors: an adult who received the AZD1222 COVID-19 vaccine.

The CDR3 DNA sequence: TGTGCCACCAGCAGAGAGAGTAGTGACAGTTATAATTCACCCCTCCACTTT. This codes for CATSRESSDSYNSPLHF. This chain uses TRBV15 with TRBJ1-6; the D gene is possibly TRBD1 (5 bases). V shed 0 bases and J shed 4 bases, with 13 bases lying between them. There are 17 residues in the CDR3. Germline CDR1 reads LNHNV; CDR2 reads YYDKDF (reference sequence).

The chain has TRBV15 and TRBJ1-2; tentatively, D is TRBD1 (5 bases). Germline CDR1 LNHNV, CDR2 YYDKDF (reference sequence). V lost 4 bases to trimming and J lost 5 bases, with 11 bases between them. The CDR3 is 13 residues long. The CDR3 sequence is CATSTGTLYGYTF. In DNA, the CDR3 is TGTGCCACCAGCACGGGGACTCTATATGGCTACACCTTC.

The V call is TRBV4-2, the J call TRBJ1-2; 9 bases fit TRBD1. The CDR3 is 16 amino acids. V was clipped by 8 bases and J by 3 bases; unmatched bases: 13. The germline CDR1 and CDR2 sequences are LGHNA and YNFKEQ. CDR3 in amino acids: CASRLRTGVKDYGYTF. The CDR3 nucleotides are TGTGCCAGCCGCCTAAGGACAGGGGTTAAGGACTATGGCTACACCTTC.

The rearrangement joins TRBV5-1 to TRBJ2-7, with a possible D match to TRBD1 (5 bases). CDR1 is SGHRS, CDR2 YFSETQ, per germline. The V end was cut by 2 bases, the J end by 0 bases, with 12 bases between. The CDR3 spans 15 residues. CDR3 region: CASSFDSPPSYEQYF. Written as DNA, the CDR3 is TGCGCCAGCAGCTTTGACAGCCCCCCCTCCTACGAGCAGTACTTC.

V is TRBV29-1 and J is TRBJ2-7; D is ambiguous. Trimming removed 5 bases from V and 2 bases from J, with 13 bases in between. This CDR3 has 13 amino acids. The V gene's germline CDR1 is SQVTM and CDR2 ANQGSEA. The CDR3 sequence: CSVRTGGTYEQYF. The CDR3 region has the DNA TGCAGCGTTAGGACGGGTGGGACCTACGAGCAGTACTTC.

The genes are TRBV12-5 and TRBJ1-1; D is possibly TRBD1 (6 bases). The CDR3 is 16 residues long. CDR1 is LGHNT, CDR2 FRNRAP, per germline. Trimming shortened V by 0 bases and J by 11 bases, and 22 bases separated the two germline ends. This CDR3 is CASGLVPLQGVAGAFF. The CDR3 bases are TGTGCTAGTGGTTTGGTACCCCTACAGGGTGTAGCCGGGGCTTTCTTT.

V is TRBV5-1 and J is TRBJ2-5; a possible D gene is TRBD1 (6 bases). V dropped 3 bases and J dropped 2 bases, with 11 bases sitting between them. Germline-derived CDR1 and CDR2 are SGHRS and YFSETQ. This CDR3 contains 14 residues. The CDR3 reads CASSSGTPQETQYF. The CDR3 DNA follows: TGCGCCAGCAGCTCCGGGACACCGCAAGAGACCCAGTACTTC.

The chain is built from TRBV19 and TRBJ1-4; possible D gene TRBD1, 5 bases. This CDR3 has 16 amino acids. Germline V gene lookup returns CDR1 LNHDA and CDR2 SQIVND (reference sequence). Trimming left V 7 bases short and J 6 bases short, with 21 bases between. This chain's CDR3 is CASTPSEEGRYEKLFF. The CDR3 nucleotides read TGTGCCAGTACCCCCTCGGAAGAGGGGCGTTATGAAAAACTGTTTTTT.

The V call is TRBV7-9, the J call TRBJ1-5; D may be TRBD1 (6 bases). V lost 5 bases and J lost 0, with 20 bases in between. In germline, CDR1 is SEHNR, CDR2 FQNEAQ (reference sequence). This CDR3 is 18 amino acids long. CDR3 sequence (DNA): TGTGCCAGCAGCCCAGACCGGACAGTTTCGTTTAGCAATCAGCCCCAGCATTTT. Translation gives CASSPDRTVSFSNQPQHF.

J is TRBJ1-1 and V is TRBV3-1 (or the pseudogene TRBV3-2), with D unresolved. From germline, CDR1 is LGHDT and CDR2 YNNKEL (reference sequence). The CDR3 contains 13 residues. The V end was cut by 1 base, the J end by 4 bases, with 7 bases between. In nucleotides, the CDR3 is TGTGCCAGCAGCCAAGTGGGTATCACTGAAGCTTTCTTT. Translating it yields CASSQVGITEAFF.

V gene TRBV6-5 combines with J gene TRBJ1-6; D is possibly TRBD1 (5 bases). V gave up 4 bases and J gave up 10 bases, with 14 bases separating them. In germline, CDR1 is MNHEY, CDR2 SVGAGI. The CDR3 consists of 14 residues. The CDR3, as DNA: TGTGCCAGCAGTTTTCAGGGAGAGTCATCACCCCTCCACTTT. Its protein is CASSFQGESSPLHF.

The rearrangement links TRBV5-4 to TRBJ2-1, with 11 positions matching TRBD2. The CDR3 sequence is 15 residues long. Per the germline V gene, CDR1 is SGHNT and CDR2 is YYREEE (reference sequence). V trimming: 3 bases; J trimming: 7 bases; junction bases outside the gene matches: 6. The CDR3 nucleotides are TGTGCCAGCAGCTCGAGGACTAGCGGGCGGAATGAGCAGTTCTTC. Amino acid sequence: CASSSRTSGRNEQFF.

CDR3: CASSHQSGEYNEQFF. As DNA, the CDR3 is TGTGCCAGCAGCCACCAATCCGGGGAGTACAATGAGCAGTTCTTC. The chain joins TRBV11-2 to TRBJ2-1; a weak D match, TRBD2 (5 bases). Germline CDR1 is SGHAT and CDR2 is FQNNGV. The germline V and J ends were trimmed by 5 bases and 4 bases, with 15 bases remaining between them. CDR3 length: 15 amino acids.

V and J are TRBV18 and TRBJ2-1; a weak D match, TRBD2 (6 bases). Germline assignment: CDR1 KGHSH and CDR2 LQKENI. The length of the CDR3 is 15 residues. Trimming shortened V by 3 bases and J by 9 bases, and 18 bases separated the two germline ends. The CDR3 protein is CASSPIMGGSGEQFF. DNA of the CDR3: TGTGCCAGCTCACCTATCATGGGGGGATCGGGTGAGCAGTTCTTC.

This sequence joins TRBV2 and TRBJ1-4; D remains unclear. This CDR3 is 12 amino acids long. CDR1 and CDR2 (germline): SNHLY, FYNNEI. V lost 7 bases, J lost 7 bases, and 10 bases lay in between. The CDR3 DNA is TGTGCCAGCAAGGCGGAGGGTGAAAAACTGTTTTTT. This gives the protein CASKAEGEKLFF. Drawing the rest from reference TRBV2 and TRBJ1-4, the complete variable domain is EPEVTQTPSHQVTQMGQEVILRCVPISNHLYFYWYRQILGQKVEFLVSFYNNEISEKSEIFDDQFSVERPDGSNFTLKIRSTKLEDSAMYFCASKAEGEKLFFGSGTQLSVL.

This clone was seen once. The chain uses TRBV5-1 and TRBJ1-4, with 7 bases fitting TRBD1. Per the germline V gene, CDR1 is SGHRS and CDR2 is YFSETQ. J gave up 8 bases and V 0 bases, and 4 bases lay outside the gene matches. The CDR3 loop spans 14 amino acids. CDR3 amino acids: CASSLEFRGEKLFF. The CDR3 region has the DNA TGCGCCAGCAGCTTGGAGTTCAGGGGGGAAAAACTGTTTTTT.

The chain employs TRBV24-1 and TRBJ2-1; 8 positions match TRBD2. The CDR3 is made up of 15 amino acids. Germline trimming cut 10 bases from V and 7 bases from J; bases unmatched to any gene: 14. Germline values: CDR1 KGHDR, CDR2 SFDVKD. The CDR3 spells CATGERGGRLNEQFF. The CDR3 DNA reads TGTGCCACGGGCGAACGAGGCGGGAGGTTGAATGAGCAGTTCTTC.

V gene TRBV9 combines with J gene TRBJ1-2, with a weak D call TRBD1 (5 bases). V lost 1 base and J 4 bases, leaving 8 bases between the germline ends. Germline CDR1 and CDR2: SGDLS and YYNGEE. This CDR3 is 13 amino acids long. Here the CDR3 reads CASSVLGGYGYTF. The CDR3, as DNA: TGTGCCAGCAGCGTATTGGGGGGCTATGGCTACACCTTC.

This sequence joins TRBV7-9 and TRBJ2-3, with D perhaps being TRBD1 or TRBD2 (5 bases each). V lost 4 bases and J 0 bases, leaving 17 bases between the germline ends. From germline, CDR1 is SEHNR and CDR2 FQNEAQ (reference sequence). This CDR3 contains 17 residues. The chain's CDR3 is CASSSPGRYSSTDTQYF. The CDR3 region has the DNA TGTGCCAGCAGCTCTCCGGGGCGATACTCTAGCACAGATACGCAGTATTTT. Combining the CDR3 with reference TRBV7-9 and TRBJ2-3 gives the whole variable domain DTGVSQNPRHKITKRGQNVTFRCDPISEHNRLYWYRQTLGQGPEFLTYFQNEAQLEKSRLLSDRFSAERPKGSFSTLEIQRTEQGDSAMYLCASSSPGRYSSTDTQYFGPGTRLTVL.

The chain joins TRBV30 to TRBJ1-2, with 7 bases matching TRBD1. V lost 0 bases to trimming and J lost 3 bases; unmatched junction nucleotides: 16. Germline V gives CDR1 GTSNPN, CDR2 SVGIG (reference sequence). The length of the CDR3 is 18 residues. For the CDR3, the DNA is TGTGCCTGGAGTGTACTCAGGGGTAGGGGGCGAGCGGACTATGGCTACACCTTC. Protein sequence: CAWSVLRGRGRADYGYTF. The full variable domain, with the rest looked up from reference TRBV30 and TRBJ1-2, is SQTIHQWPATLVQPVGSPLSLECTVEGTSNPNLYWYRQAAGRGLQLLFYSVGIGQISSEVPQNLSASRPQDRQFILSSKKLLLSDSGFYLCAWSVLRGRGRADYGYTFGSGTRLTVV.

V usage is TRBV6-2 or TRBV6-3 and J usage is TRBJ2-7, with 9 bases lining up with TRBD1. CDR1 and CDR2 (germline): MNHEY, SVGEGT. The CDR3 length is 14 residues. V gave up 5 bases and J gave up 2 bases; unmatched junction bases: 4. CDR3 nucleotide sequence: TGTGCCAGCAGTAAGACAGGGGGAGCCTACGAGCAGTACTTC. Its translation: CASSKTGGAYEQYF.